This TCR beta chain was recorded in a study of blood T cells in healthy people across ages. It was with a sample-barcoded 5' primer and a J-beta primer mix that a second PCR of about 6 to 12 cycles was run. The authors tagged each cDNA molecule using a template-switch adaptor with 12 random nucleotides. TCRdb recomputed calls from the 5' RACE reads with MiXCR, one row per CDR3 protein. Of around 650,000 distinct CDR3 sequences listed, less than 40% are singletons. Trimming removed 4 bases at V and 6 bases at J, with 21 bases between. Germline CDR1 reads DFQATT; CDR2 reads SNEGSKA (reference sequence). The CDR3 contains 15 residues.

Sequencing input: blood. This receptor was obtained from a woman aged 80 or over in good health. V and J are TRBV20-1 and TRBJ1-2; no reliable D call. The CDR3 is CSAIWPSTPSDGYTF. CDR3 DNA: TGCAGTGCTATCTGGCCGAGTACCCCCAGTGATGGCTACACCTTC.